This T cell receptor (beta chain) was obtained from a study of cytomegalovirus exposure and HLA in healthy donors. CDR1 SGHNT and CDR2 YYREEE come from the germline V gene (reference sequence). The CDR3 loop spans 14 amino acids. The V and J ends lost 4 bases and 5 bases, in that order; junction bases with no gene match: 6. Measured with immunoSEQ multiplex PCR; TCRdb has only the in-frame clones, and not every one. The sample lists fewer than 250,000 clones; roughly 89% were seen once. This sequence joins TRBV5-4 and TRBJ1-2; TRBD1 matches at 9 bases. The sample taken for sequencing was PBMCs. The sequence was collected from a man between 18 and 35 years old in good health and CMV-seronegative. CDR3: CASSQDRGWYGYTF. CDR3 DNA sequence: TGTGCCAGCAGCCAGGACAGGGGCTGGTATGGCTACACCTTC.